The 10 T cell receptor beta chains in this list originate from one sample, sequenced in a study of T cell responses to AZD1222 COVID-19 vaccine. The data were produced by immunoSEQ multiplex PCR, yet TCRdb's version contains in-frame clones alone and is incomplete. The sample yields 80,000 to 100,000 clones, 80% to 90% seen once. The sample here was peripheral blood, taken 28 days after the second AZD1222 dose. The receptors derive from an adult who received the AZD1222 COVID-19 vaccine.

A single count supports this clone. The chain is built from TRBV19 and TRBJ1-1; no reliable D call. The germline V and J ends were trimmed by 3 bases and 8 bases, with 10 bases remaining between them. CDR3 length equals 12 residues. Germline V gene data show CDR1 as LNHDA and CDR2 as SQIVND (reference sequence). DNA of the CDR3: TGTGCCAGTAGTATTACTAAACGGGAAGCTTTCTTT. Protein product: CASSITKREAFF. Filled out from reference TRBV19 and TRBJ1-1, the complete variable domain reads DGGITQSPKYLFRKEGQNVTLSCEQNLNHDAMYWYRQDPGQGLRLIYYSQIVNDFQKGDIAEGYSVSREKKESFPLTVTSAQKNPTAFYLCASSITKREAFFGQGTRLTVV.

This clone turned up a few times. The rearrangement links TRBV3-1 (or the pseudogene TRBV3-2) to TRBJ2-1, with no clear D. The CDR3 spans 15 residues. Trimming cost V 1 base and J 8 bases, with 15 bases left between them. Germline-derived CDR1 and CDR2 are LGHDT and YNNKEL (reference sequence). The CDR3 nucleotides read TGTGCCAGCAGCCAAGTTGGACGCGACGGCGATGAGCAGTTCTTC. Translation gives CASSQVGRDGDEQFF.

J is TRBJ1-1 and V is TRBV6-6, with 8 bases lining up with TRBD1. The CDR3 runs 12 residues. Losses at the gene ends were 7 bases for V and 7 bases for J; bases not matched to a gene: 5. Germline V CDR1 and CDR2: MNHNY, SVGAGI (reference sequence). The CDR3 protein is CASTRQGNEAFF. The CDR3 DNA reads TGTGCCAGCACCAGACAGGGGAATGAAGCTTTCTTT.

The genes are TRBV5-5 and TRBJ2-2; D assignment may be TRBD1 or TRBD2 (5 bases each). Germline V gives CDR1 SGHKS, CDR2 YYEKEE (reference sequence). CDR3 length: 15 amino acids. V was pared by 3 bases and J by 3 bases, with 12 bases between. CDR3 bases: TGTGCCAGCAGCTGGGGGAACCAGGACACCGGGGAGCTGTTTTTT. Amino acids: CASSWGNQDTGELFF.

The rearrangement links TRBV27 to TRBJ1-1; D is uncertain. Germline CDR1 reads MNHEY; CDR2 reads SMNVEV (reference sequence). Trimming removed 5 bases at V and 0 bases at J, with 10 bases between. The CDR3 is made up of 14 amino acids. CDR3 sequence (DNA): TGTGCCAGCAGTCCTTCCAGGTTGAACACTGAAGCTTTCTTT. Amino acid sequence: CASSPSRLNTEAFF.

CDR3 protein: CASSWGTENTEAFF. The CDR3 bases are TGCGCCAGCAGCTGGGGGACGGAGAACACTGAAGCTTTCTTT. The chain recombines TRBV5-1 with TRBJ1-1, with D possibly being TRBD1 (5 bases). V dropped 3 bases and J dropped 1 base, with 10 bases sitting between them. This CDR3 is built from 14 residues. The germline gives CDR1 SGHRS, CDR2 YFSETQ.

The gene calls are TRBV2 and TRBJ2-2; D possibly corresponds to TRBD1 (6 bases). CDR1 and CDR2 from the germline V gene are SNHLY and FYNNEI. Trimming pared 6 bases from V and 5 bases from J, leaving 10 bases between. The CDR3 spans 13 residues. CDR3 nucleotides: TGTGCCAGCAGCTCCACAGGGACCGGGGAGCTGTTTTTT. It codes for CASSSTGTGELFF.

The chain links TRBV5-1 to TRBJ1-1; D remains unclear. CDR1 is SGHRS, CDR2 YFSETQ, per germline. V lost 3 bases and J 5 bases, leaving 14 bases between the germline ends. There are 14 residues in the CDR3. As DNA, the CDR3 is TGCGCCAGCAGCTCGACGACCCGGGCGACTGAAGCTTTCTTT. It specifies CASSSTTRATEAFF.

This chain uses TRBV11-3 with TRBJ2-7; D is unresolved. The CDR3 is 15 residues long. V was trimmed by 3 bases and J by 0 bases, leaving 12 bases between them. Germline lookup yields CDR1 SGHNT and CDR2 YENEEA. The CDR3: CASSFKGERSYEQYF. The CDR3 DNA is TGTGCCAGCAGCTTTAAGGGCGAGCGCTCCTACGAGCAGTACTTC. Variable domain in full (rest from reference TRBV11-3 and TRBJ2-7): EAGVVQSPRYKIIEKKQPVAFWCNPISGHNTLYWYLQNLGQGPELLIRYENEEAVDDSQLPKDRFSAERLKGVDSTLKIQPAELGDSAVYLCASSFKGERSYEQYFGPGTRLTVT.

V gene TRBV11-2 combines with J gene TRBJ1-1; D is undetermined. The CDR3 contains 15 residues. V gave up 5 bases and J gave up 3 bases, with 16 bases separating them. Germline V gene lookup returns CDR1 SGHAT and CDR2 FQNNGV. CDR3 DNA sequence: TGTGCCAGCAGCCTCCTGGTCTCCGGCGACACTGAAGCTTTCTTT. This encodes CASSLLVSGDTEAFF.